The T cell receptor beta chain under discussion was sequenced for a study of human T cells and chemical hapten exposure. Study background: Patch testing was performed with 0.01% DPC on the upper back, with reading at 6 days.

TCRdb recomputed calls from the RACE reads with MiXCR, one row per CDR3 protein. The repertoire includes 100,000 or so distinct CDR3 sequences, roughly a tenth of them detected once, and roughly 2.2% sits in the top ten. Trimming pared 5 bases from V and 7 bases from J, leaving 9 bases between. Per the germline V gene, CDR1 is LNHDA and CDR2 is SQIVND (reference sequence). This CDR3 has 13 amino acids. Time point given: patch test 1, 2 weeks after DPC sensitization. Treatment of the sample: therapeutic diphenylcyclopropenone sensitization with weekly scalp DPC. Blood draws preceded each patch test application. From whole blood left unfractionated, total RNA was extracted. This clonotype was seen many times.

This TCR derives from a man in his forties or fifties with alopecia areata. Some clones in this sample may be carry-over from other donors' samples. The genes are TRBV19 and TRBJ1-6, with no clear D. The sequencing used whole blood, collected in connection with sensitization to the hapten diphenylcyclopropenone (DPC). The CDR3 sequence: CASSAGMNSPLHF. The CDR3 region has the DNA TGTGCCAGTAGTGCCGGGATGAATTCACCCCTCCACTTT.